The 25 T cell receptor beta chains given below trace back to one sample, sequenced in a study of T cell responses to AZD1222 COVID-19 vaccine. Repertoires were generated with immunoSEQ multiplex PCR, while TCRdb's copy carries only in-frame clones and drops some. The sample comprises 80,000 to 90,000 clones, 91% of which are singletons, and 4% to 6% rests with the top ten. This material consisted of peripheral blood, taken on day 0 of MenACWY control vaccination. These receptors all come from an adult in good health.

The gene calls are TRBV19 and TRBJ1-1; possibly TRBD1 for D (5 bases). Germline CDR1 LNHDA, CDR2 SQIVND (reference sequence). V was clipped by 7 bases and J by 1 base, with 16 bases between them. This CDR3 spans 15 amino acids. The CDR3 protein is CASTMGGAKNTEAFF. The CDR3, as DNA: TGTGCCAGTACCATGGGGGGAGCGAAGAACACTGAAGCTTTCTTT.

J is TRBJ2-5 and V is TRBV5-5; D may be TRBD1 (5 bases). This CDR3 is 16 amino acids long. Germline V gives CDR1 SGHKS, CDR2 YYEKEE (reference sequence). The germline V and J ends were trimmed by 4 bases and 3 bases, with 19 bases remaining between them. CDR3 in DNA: TGTGCCAGCAGCGAGTGGGCCCAGACAGTAGAAGAGACCCAGTACTTC. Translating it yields CASSEWAQTVEETQYF.

CDR3 nucleotides: TGTGCCAGCTCAGACAGCGGGGTTACCTACGAGCAGTACTTC. Its translation: CASSDSGVTYEQYF. This rearrangement joins TRBV18 to TRBJ2-7; 7 bases agree with TRBD2. The J segment lost 2 bases and the V segment lost 5 bases, leaving 6 bases of the junction unmatched. Germline lookup yields CDR1 KGHSH and CDR2 LQKENI. This CDR3 spans 14 amino acids. Full variable domain (rest looked up from reference TRBV18 and TRBJ2-7): NAGVMQNPRHLVRRRGQEARLRCSPMKGHSHVYWYRQLPEEGLKFMVYLQKENIIDESGMPKERFSAEFPKEGPSILRIQQVVRGDSAAYFCASSDSGVTYEQYFGPGTRLTVT.

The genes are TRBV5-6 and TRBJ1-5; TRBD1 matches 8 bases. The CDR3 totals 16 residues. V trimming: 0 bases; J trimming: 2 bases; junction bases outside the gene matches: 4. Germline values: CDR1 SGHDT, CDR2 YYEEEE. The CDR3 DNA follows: TGTGCCAGCAGCTTGGGCGGGACAGGCGGCAATCAGCCCCAGCATTTT. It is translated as CASSLGGTGGNQPQHF.

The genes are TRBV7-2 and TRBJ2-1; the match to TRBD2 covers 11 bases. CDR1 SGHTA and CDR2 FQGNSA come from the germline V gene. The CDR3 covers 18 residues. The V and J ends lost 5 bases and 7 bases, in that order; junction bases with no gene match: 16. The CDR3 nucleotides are TGTGCCAGCAGCCGCGATACACTAGCGGGAGTGCTGGGAAATGAGCAGTTCTTC. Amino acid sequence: CASSRDTLAGVLGNEQFF.

The CDR3 nucleotides read TGTGCCAGCAGTTTATTGACAGGGGGGATCCTCTACACCTTC. This encodes CASSLLTGGILYTF. This rearrangement joins TRBV28 to TRBJ1-2; TRBD1 aligns across 9 bases. The CDR3 has 14 amino acids. Germline V lookup: CDR1 MDHEN, CDR2 SYDVKM. Germline trimming cut 1 base from V and 10 bases from J; bases unmatched to any gene: 7.

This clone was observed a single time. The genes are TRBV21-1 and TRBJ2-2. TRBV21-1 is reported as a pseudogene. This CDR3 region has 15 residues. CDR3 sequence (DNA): TGTGCCAGCAGCAAAAGGATGACGAACACCGGGGAGCTGTTTTTT. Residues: CASSKRMTNTGELFF.

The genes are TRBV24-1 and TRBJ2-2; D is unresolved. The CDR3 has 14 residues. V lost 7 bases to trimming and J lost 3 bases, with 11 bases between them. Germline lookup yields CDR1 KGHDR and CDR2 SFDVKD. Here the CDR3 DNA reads TGTGCCACCAGCGAGGAGCGAGACACCGGGGAGCTGTTTTTT. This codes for CATSEERDTGELFF.

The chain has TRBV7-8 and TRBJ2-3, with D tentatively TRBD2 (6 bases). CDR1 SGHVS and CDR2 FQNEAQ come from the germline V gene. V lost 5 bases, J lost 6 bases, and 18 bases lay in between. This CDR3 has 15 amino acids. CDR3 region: CASSLRGVITDTQYF. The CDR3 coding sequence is TGTGCCAGCAGCCTGCGCGGGGTCATCACGGATACGCAGTATTTT.

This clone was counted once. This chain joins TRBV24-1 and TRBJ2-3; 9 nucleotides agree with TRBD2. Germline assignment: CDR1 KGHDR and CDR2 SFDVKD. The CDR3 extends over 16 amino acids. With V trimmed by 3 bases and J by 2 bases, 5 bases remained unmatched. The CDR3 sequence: CATSDPRGGITDTQYF. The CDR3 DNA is TGTGCCACCAGTGATCCGCGGGGGGGTATCACAGATACGCAGTATTTT.

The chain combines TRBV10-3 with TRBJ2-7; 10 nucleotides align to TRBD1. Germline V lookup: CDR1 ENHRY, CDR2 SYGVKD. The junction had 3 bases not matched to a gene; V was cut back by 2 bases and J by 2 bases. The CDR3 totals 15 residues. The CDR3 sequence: CAISEGDRGAYEQYF. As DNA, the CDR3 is TGTGCCATCAGTGAGGGGGACAGGGGTGCCTACGAGCAGTACTTC.

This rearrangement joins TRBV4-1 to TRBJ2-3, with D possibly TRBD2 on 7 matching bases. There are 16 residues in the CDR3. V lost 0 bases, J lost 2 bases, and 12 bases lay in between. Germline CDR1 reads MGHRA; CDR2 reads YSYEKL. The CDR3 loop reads CASSQEGRGLTDTQYF. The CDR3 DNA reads TGCGCCAGCAGCCAAGAAGGGCGGGGGCTCACAGATACGCAGTATTTT.

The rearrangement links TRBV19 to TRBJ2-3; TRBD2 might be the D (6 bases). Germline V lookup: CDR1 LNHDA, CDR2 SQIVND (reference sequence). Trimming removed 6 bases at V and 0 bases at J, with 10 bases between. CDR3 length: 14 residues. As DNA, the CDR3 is TGTGCCAGTAGACCGGGGGTTAGCACAGATACGCAGTATTTT. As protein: CASRPGVSTDTQYF.

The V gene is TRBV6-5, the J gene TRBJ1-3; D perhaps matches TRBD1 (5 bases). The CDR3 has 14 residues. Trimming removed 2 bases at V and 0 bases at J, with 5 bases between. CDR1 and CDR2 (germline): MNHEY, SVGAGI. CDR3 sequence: CASSYGASGNTIYF. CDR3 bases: TGTGCCAGCAGTTACGGGGCCTCTGGAAACACCATATATTTT.

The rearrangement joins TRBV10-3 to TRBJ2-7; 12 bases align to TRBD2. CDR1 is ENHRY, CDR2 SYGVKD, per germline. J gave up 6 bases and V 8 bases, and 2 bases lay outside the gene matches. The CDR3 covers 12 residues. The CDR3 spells CAIGTSGREQYF. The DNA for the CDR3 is TGTGCCATCGGGACTAGCGGGCGCGAGCAGTACTTC.

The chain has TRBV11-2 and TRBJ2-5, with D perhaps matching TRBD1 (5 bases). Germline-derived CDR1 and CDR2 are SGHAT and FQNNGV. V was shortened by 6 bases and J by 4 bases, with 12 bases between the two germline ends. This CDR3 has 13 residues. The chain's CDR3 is CASRPQGRETQYF. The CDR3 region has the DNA TGTGCCAGCAGACCCCAGGGTAGAGAGACCCAGTACTTC.

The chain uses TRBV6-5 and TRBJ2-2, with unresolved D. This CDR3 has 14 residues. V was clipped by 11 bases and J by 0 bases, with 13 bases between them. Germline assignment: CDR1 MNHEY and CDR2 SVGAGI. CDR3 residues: CAGVGLANTGELFF. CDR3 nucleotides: TGTGCCGGGGTGGGGTTAGCGAACACCGGGGAGCTGTTTTTT.

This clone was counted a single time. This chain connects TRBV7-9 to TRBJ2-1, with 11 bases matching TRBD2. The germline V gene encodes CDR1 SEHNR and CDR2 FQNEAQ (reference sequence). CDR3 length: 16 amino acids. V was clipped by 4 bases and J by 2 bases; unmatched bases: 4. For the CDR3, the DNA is TGTGCCAGCAGCTATAGCGGGGGGGCCACCTACAATGAGCAGTTCTTC. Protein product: CASSYSGGATYNEQFF.

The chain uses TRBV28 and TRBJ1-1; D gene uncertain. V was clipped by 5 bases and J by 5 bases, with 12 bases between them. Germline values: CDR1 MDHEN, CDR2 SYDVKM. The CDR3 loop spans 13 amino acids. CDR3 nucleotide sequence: TGTGCCAGCAGTCCTACGTGGGGTACTGAAGCTTTCTTT. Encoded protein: CASSPTWGTEAFF.

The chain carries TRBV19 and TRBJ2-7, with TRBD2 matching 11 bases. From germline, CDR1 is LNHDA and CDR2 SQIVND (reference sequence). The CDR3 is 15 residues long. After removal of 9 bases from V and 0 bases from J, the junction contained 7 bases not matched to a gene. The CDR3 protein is CASRGTSGASYEQYF. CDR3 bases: TGTGCCAGCCGCGGGACTAGCGGCGCCTCCTACGAGCAGTACTTC.

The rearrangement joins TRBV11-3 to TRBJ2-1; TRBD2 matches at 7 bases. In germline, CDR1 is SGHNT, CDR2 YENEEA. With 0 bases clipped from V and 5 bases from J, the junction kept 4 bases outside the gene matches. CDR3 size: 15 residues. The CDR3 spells CASSLEAGRNNEQFF. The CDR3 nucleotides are TGTGCCAGCAGCTTAGAAGCGGGGAGAAACAATGAGCAGTTCTTC. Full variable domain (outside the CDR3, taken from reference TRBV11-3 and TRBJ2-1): EAGVVQSPRYKIIEKKQPVAFWCNPISGHNTLYWYLQNLGQGPELLIRYENEEAVDDSQLPKDRFSAERLKGVDSTLKIQPAELGDSAVYLCASSLEAGRNNEQFFGPGTRLTVL.

DNA of the CDR3: TGTGCCAGCAGCCACGGACTCTCGAATTCACCCCTCCACTTT. Its translation is CASSHGLSNSPLHF. The rearrangement uses TRBV14 and TRBJ1-6, with D uncertain. The V end was cut by 3 bases, the J end by 7 bases, with 10 bases between. The CDR3 loop spans 14 amino acids. Germline CDR1 and CDR2: SGHDN and FVKESK.

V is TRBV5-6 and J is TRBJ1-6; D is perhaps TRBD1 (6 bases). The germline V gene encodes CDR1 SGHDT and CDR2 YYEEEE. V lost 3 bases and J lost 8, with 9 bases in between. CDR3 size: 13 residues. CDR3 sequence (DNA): TGTGCCAGCAGCTCAAACAGGGATTCACCCCTCCACTTT. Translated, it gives CASSSNRDSPLHF.

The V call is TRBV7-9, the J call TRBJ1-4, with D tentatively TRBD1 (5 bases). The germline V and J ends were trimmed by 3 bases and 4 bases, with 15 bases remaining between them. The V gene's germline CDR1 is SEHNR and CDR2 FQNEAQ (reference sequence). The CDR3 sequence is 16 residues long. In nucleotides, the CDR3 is TGTGCCAGCAGCTTTAGGGACGGCTCGGTTAATGAAAAACTGTTTTTT. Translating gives CASSFRDGSVNEKLFF.

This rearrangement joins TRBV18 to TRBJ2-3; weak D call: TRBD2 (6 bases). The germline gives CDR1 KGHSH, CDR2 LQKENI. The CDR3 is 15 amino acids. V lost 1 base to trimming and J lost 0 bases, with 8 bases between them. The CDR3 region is CASSPLAESTDTQYF. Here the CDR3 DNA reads TGTGCCAGCTCACCACTAGCGGAAAGCACAGATACGCAGTATTTT.